Below are 23 T cell receptor beta chains sequenced from a single sample in a study of breast tumors, draining lymph nodes, adjacent tissues. TCRdb ran MiXCR on the multiplex PCR reads and lists one entry per CDR3 protein. The table has 270,000 or so distinct CDR3 sequences, about 30% seen once. Breast cancer patients provided tissue from their axillary draining lymph nodes. The source material was axillary lymph node tissue. The receptors come from a female donor with breast cancer. Some clones in this sample may be carry-over from other donors' samples.

This clonotype was detected a few times. The chain links TRBV28 to TRBJ2-7; D is possibly TRBD1 (6 bases). The V end was cut by 6 bases, the J end by 3 bases, with 15 bases between. The CDR3 contains 14 residues. Germline CDR1 is MDHEN and CDR2 is SYDVKM. As DNA, the CDR3 is TGTGCCAGCAGCTTTCCCGACAGGTTCTACGAGCAGTACTTC. It is translated as CASSFPDRFYEQYF. Full variable domain (outside the CDR3, taken from reference TRBV28 and TRBJ2-7): DVKVTQSSRYLVKRTGEKVFLECVQDMDHENMFWYRQDPGLGLRLIYFSYDVKMKEKGDIPEGYSVSREKKERFSLILESASTNQTSMYLCASSFPDRFYEQYFGPGTRLTVT.

This clonotype was seen a few times. This rearrangement joins TRBV3-1 to TRBJ1-5; D is possibly TRBD1 (5 bases). The ends were cut back, 5 bases at V and 2 bases at J, with 13 bases in the middle. CDR3 length: 15 amino acids. In germline, CDR1 is LGHDT, CDR2 YNNKEL (reference sequence). CDR3 sequence (DNA): TGTGCCAGCAGCGCCCAGGGCGTCGGCAATCAGCCCCAGCATTTT. Protein: CASSAQGVGNQPQHF. Complete variable domain (other parts from reference TRBV3-1 and TRBJ1-5): DTAVSQTPKYLVTQMGNDKSIKCEQNLGHDTMYWYKQDSKKFLKIMFSYNNKELIINETVPNRFSPKSPDKAHLNLHINSLELGDSAVYFCASSAQGVGNQPQHFGDGTRLSIL.

Note on this clonotype: This may be a read error: a much more frequent sequence differs by one nucleotide. The V gene is TRBV12-5, the J gene TRBJ2-5; possibly TRBD2 for D (6 bases). V lost 3 bases to trimming and J lost 11 bases, with 16 bases between them. Germline V gene sequence: CDR1 LGHNT, CDR2 FRNRAP. The CDR3 loop spans 13 amino acids. The CDR3 DNA sequence: TGTGCTAGTGGTTTCGAGCCGGGCGGGGAGCAGTACTTC. Amino acids: CASGFEPGGEQYF.

The chain links TRBV9 to TRBJ1-5; D ambiguous. Trimming stripped 3 bases from V and 11 bases from J, with 15 bases between. The V gene's germline CDR1 is SGDLS and CDR2 YYNGEE. CDR3 length: 13 amino acids. The CDR3 coding sequence is TGTGCCAGCAGCGCACCGGGCCTAGAGACCCAGCATTTT. Translated: CASSAPGLETQHF.

The chain has TRBV15 and TRBJ1-2; 9 bases are a match to TRBD1. The CDR3 extends over 14 amino acids. Germline-derived CDR1 and CDR2 are LNHNV and YYDKDF (reference sequence). With 5 bases clipped from V and 8 bases from J, the junction kept 9 bases outside the gene matches. This chain's CDR3 is CATSPRDREGGYTF. Written as DNA, the CDR3 is TGTGCCACCAGCCCCCGGGACAGGGAAGGCGGCTACACCTTC.

This chain links TRBV5-1 with TRBJ2-2; tentatively, D is TRBD2 (6 bases). V dropped 7 bases and J dropped 5 bases, with 12 bases sitting between them. Germline-derived CDR1 and CDR2 are SGHRS and YFSETQ. The CDR3 consists of 13 residues. The CDR3 loop is CASQGSGTGELFF. As DNA, the CDR3 is TGCGCCAGCCAAGGCAGCGGGACCGGGGAGCTGTTTTTT.

This clonotype was seen repeatedly, ten times or more. The gene calls are TRBV20-1 and TRBJ1-5, with D possibly TRBD1 on 5 matching bases. This CDR3 is 13 amino acids long. The V and J ends lost 3 bases and 7 bases respectively, with 13 bases between them. Germline CDR1 reads DFQATT; CDR2 reads SNEGSKA (reference sequence). The CDR3 DNA follows: TGCAGTGCTAGCGGGGGGTTTGGACAGCCCCAGCATTTT. Translated: CSASGGFGQPQHF.

This clonotype was detected ten times or more. The chain couples TRBV7-8 to TRBJ2-5, with D perhaps matching TRBD1 (5 bases). Trimming took 8 bases from V and 1 from J, leaving 20 bases between them. There are 16 residues in the CDR3. Germline lookup yields CDR1 SGHVS and CDR2 FQNEAQ. The CDR3 DNA follows: TGTGCCAGCTGTTCCCGCGCAGGGTGTAGCCAAGAGACCCAGTACTTC. It translates to CASCSRAGCSQETQYF.

The chain joins TRBV28 to TRBJ1-4; TRBD1 is a possible D gene (5 bases). The V end was cut by 4 bases, the J end by 8 bases, with 23 bases between. Germline V lookup: CDR1 MDHEN, CDR2 SYDVKM. The CDR3 consists of 17 residues. The CDR3 is CASSYRDPHATREKLFF. CDR3 DNA sequence: TGTGCCAGCAGTTACCGGGACCCCCACGCGACTAGGGAAAAACTGTTTTTT. The variable domain in full, with the rest retrieved from reference TRBV28 and TRBJ1-4, is DVKVTQSSRYLVKRTGEKVFLECVQDMDHENMFWYRQDPGLGLRLIYFSYDVKMKEKGDIPEGYSVSREKKERFSLILESASTNQTSMYLCASSYRDPHATREKLFFGSGTQLSVL.

Regarding this clonotype: A junction end diverges from the germline sequence, so it may reflect a read error. The rearrangement uses TRBV20-1 and TRBJ2-1; possibly TRBD2 for D (6 bases). Germline assignment: CDR1 DFQATT and CDR2 SNEGSKA (reference sequence). The CDR3 has 12 residues. The CDR3 DNA reads as TGCGGTGCGACTAGAGAGTGCAATGAGCAGTTCTTC. Translation: CGATRECNEQFF.

As to this clonotype: The CDR3 does not close with the conserved phenylalanine or tryptophan, likely indicating a read error. The gene calls are TRBV11-2 and TRBJ2-7; 9 bases map to TRBD2. V lost 2 bases to trimming and J lost 1 base; unmatched junction nucleotides: 9. Per germline, CDR1 SGHAT and CDR2 FQNNGV. This CDR3 spans 17 amino acids. The CDR3 DNA reads TGTGCCAGCAGCTTATTTGAGCGACTAGCGGAGTCCTACGAGCAGTACTCC. This codes for CASSLFERLAESYEQYS.

This clonotype was observed many times. The junction and the germline gene differ at one end; a read error may be behind it. CDR3 protein: CASRLGTYGYTF. In DNA, the CDR3 is TGCGCCAGCAGGTTGGGGACCTATGGCTACACCTTC. V is TRBV5-1 and J is TRBJ1-2, with a possible D match to TRBD1 (5 bases). The CDR3 length is 12 residues. Germline assignment: CDR1 SGHRS and CDR2 YFSETQ.

The chain couples TRBV2 to TRBJ2-3; D assignment may be TRBD1 or TRBD2 (6 bases each). Per the germline V gene, CDR1 is SNHLY and CDR2 is FYNNEI. CDR3 length: 15 residues. CDR3 amino acids: CAREEGQGRTDTQYF. CDR3 sequence (DNA): TGTGCTAGAGAGGAGGGTCAGGGGAGGACAGATACGCAGTATTTT.

The genes are TRBV30 and TRBJ1-2; 7 bases are shared with TRBD1. The CDR3 is made up of 18 amino acids. J gave up 0 bases and V 0 bases, and 13 bases lay outside the gene matches. In germline, CDR1 is GTSNPN, CDR2 SVGIG (reference sequence). CDR3 sequence: CAWSVPWGTVNSNYGYTF. Here the CDR3 DNA reads TGTGCCTGGAGTGTCCCGTGGGGGACAGTCAACTCTAACTATGGCTACACCTTC.

The count of this clonotype is one. The chain recombines TRBV5-6 with TRBJ2-7, with no clear D. The CDR3 has 13 residues. With 0 bases removed from V and 2 bases from J, the gap between germline ends came to 6 bases. Per germline, CDR1 SGHDT and CDR2 YYEEEE. In DNA form, the CDR3 reads TGTGCCAGCAGCTTGGGGGTGGCCTACGAGCAGTACTTC. Its translation: CASSLGVAYEQYF.

For this clonotype: This clone may be a read error of a much larger clone one base away. The rearrangement uses TRBV6-4 and TRBJ1-4; no definite D call. Germline-derived CDR1 and CDR2 are MRHNA and SNTAGT. This CDR3 has 16 residues. The CDR3 region is CASSDLEGATNERLFF. The DNA for the CDR3 is TGTGCCAGCAGTGACTTGGAGGGTGCAACTAATGAAAGACTGTTTTTT.

As to this clonotype: One base away lies a much larger clone, so this may be a sequencing read error. The CDR3 protein is CASSLDRLAGEIWADAQYF. CDR3 nucleotide sequence: TGTGCCAGCAGCTTAGATCGTCTAGCGGGAGAAATTTGGGCAGATGCGCAGTATTTT. This chain links TRBV11-2 with TRBJ2-3, with 10 positions matching TRBD2. CDR1 SGHAT and CDR2 FQNNGV come from the germline V gene. The CDR3 has 19 residues.

This clonotype was seen repeatedly, ten times or more. The genes are TRBV4-2 and TRBJ1-5; D is uncertain. This CDR3 contains 15 residues. V lost 1 base, J lost 2 bases, and 9 bases lay in between. Germline V CDR1 and CDR2: LGHNA, YNFKEQ. Here the CDR3 reads CASSQAGVGNQPQHF. The CDR3 bases are TGTGCCAGCAGCCAAGCCGGGGTTGGCAATCAGCCCCAGCATTTT.

This clonotype was observed at least ten times. The genes are TRBV20-1 and TRBJ2-3; D unclear. CDR1 DFQATT and CDR2 SNEGSKA come from the germline V gene (reference sequence). The CDR3 has 15 amino acids. Trimming took off 4 bases at V and 0 bases at J, with 14 bases between the two ends. The chain's CDR3 is CSATDTKTSTDTQYF. In DNA form, the CDR3 reads TGCAGTGCTACGGATACGAAAACTAGCACAGATACGCAGTATTTT.

Details on this clonotype: Without the conserved terminal phenylalanine or tryptophan, this CDR3 likely stems from a read error. This chain joins TRBV2 and TRBJ1-2; no clear D gene. Trimming took off 5 bases at V and 8 bases at J, with 12 bases between the two ends. This CDR3 has 12 residues. In germline, CDR1 is SNHLY, CDR2 FYNNEI. CDR3 protein: CASSIGNFGYTL. The CDR3 region has the DNA TGTGCCAGCAGTATAGGGAACTTCGGCTACACCCTC.

The table lists this clonotype with many counts. This chain connects TRBV19 to TRBJ2-1, with TRBD1 matching 11 bases. The CDR3 length is 15 residues. After removal of 6 bases from V and 4 bases from J, the junction contained 5 bases not matched to a gene. Germline V gene sequence: CDR1 LNHDA, CDR2 SQIVND (reference sequence). Here the CDR3 reads CASRFGQGAYNEQFF. CDR3 nucleotide sequence: TGTGCCAGTAGATTTGGACAGGGGGCGTACAATGAGCAGTTCTTC. Full variable domain (outside the CDR3, taken from reference TRBV19 and TRBJ2-1): DGGITQSPKYLFRKEGQNVTLSCEQNLNHDAMYWYRQDPGQGLRLIYYSQIVNDFQKGDIAEGYSVSREKKESFPLTVTSAQKNPTAFYLCASRFGQGAYNEQFFGPGTRLTVL.

This clonotype occurred many times. This chain joins TRBV24-1 and TRBJ2-1; 10 bases match TRBD2. Per the germline V gene, CDR1 is KGHDR and CDR2 is SFDVKD. J gave up 1 base and V 0 bases, and 2 bases lay outside the gene matches. The CDR3 is made up of 17 amino acids. The CDR3: CATSDLQAGGSYNEQFF. CDR3 DNA sequence: TGTGCCACCAGTGATTTGCAAGCGGGAGGGTCCTACAATGAGCAGTTCTTC.

A single count supports this clonotype. The J gene is TRBJ1-4, the V gene TRBV20-1; maybe TRBD1 (5 bases). Germline CDR1 reads DFQATT; CDR2 reads SNEGSKA (reference sequence). The CDR3 length is 14 residues. Trimming stripped 3 bases from V and 8 bases from J, with 16 bases between. The CDR3 region is CSASYGGFDEKLFF. CDR3 nucleotides: TGCAGTGCTAGCTATGGGGGGTTCGACGAAAAACTGTTTTTT.